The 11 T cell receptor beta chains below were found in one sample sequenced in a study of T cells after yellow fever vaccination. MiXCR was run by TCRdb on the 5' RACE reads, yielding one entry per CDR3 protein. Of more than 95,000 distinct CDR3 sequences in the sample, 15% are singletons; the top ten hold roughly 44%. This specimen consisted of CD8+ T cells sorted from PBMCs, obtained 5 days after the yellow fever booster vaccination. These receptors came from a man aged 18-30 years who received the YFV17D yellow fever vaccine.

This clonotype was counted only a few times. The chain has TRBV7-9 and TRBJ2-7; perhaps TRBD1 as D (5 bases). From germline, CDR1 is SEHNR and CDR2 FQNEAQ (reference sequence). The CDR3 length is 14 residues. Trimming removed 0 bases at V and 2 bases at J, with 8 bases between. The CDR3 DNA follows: TGTGCCAGCAGCTTAGCGGGCAGGGCCTACGAGCAGTACGTC. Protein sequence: CASSLAGRAYEQYV.

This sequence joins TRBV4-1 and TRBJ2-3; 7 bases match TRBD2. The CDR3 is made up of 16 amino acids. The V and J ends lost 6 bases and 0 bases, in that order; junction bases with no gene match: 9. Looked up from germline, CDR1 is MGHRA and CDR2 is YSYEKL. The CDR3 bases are TGCGCCAGCAGAGACCCGGGACTACCTAGCACAGATACGCAGTATTTT. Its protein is CASRDPGLPSTDTQYF.

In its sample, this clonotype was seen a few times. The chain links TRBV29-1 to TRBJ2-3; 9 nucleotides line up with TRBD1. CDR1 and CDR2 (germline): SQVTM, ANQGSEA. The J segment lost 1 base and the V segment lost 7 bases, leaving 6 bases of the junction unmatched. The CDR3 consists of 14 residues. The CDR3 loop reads CSGLQGAGTDTQYF. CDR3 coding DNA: TGCAGCGGGTTACAGGGGGCGGGCACAGATACGCAGTATTTT.

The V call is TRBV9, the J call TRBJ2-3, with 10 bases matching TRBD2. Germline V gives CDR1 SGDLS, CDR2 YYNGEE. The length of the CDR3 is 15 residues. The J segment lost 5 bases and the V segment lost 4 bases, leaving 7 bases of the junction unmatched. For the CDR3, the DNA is TGTGCCAGCAGCTCCGAGCGGGGGGGCGGAGATACGCAGTATTTT. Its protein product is CASSSERGGGDTQYF.

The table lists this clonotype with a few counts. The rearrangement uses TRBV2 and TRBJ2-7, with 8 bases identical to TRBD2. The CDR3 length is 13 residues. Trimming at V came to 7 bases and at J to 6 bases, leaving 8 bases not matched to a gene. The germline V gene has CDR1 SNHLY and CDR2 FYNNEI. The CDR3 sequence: CASISGGASEQYF. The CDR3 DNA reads TGTGCCAGCATATCCGGGGGGGCGAGCGAGCAGTACTTC. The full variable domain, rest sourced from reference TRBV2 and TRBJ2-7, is EPEVTQTPSHQVTQMGQEVILRCVPISNHLYFYWYRQILGQKVEFLVSFYNNEISEKSEIFDDQFSVERPDGSNFTLKIRSTKLEDSAMYFCASISGGASEQYFGPGTRLTVT.

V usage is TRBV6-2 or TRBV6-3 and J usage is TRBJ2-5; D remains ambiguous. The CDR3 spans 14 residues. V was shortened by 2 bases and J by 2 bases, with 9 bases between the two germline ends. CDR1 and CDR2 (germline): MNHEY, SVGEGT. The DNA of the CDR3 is TGTGCCAGCAGTTACCCAGACGGTCAAGAGACCCAGTACTTC. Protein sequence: CASSYPDGQETQYF.

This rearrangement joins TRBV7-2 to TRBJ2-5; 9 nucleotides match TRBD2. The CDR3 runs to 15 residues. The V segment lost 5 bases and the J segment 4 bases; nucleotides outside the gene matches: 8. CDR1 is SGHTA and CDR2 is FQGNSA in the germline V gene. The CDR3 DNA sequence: TGTGCCAGCAGCATCGGGACTAGCTTAGGAGAGACCCAGTACTTC. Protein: CASSIGTSLGETQYF.

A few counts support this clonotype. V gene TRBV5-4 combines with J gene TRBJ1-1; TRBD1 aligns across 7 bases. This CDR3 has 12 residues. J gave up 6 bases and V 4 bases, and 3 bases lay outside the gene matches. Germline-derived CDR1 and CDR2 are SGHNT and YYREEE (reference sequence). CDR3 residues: CASSAGTAEAFF. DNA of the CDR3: TGTGCCAGCAGCGCAGGGACAGCTGAAGCTTTCTTT. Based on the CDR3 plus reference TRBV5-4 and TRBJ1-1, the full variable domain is ETGVTQSPTHLIKTRGQQVTLRCSSQSGHNTVSWYQQALGQGPQFIFQYYREEENGRGNFPPRFSGLQFPNYSSELNVNALELDDSALYLCASSAGTAEAFFGQGTRLTVV.

CDR3 coding DNA: TGCAGTGCTAGCCGTCAGGGGGCAAGGTTGCCTGGGGCCAACGTCCTGACTTTC. This gives the protein CSASRQGARLPGANVLTF. The rearrangement uses TRBV20-1 and TRBJ2-6; 8 positions match TRBD1. The CDR3 contains 18 residues. The trim removed 3 bases at V and 2 bases at J, leaving 12 bases unmatched. From germline, CDR1 is DFQATT and CDR2 SNEGSKA (reference sequence).

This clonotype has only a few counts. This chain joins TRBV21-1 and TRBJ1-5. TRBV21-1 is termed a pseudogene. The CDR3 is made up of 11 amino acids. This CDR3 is CPRVSNQPQHF. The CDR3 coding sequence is TGTCCCAGGGTGAGCAATCAGCCCCAGCATTTT.

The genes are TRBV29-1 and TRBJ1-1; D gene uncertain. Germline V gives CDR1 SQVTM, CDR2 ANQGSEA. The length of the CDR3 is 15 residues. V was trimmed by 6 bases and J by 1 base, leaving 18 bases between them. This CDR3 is CSVDPGSPANTEAFF. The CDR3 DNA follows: TGCAGCGTAGACCCGGGAAGTCCGGCGAACACTGAAGCTTTCTTT.